This T cell receptor (beta chain) is from a study of shared clonotypes between healthy human individuals. Study-wide results and limits: Richness estimates generally favored naive over memory subsets.

All donors qualified as healthy HIV-negative adults and had experienced no recent acute infections or vaccinations. CDR1 and CDR2 from the germline V gene are SGHDT and YYEEEE. There are 15 residues in the CDR3. Germline trimming cut 0 bases from V and 9 bases from J; bases unmatched to any gene: 6. Profiling relied on immunoSEQ multiplex PCR, and the TCRdb table lists in-frame clones only, not all of them. The sample contains 950,000 to 1,300,000 clones, around 74% of which appear only once. About this clone itself: Its antigen is unknown.

Sequencing was done on a sample of memory CD4+ T cells sorted from blood. Subset here: CD45RA-negative fraction. The rearrangement uses TRBV5-6 and TRBJ1-6; 7 positions match TRBD1. The receptor was derived from a man aged 18 to 29 in good health. CDR3 coding DNA: TGTGCCAGCAGCTTGGTGGCAGGGGGGAGTTCACCCCTCCACTTT. Protein: CASSLVAGGSSPLHF.